Shown below are 17 T cell receptor beta chains from a single sample sequenced in a study of cytomegalovirus exposure and HLA in healthy donors. The PCR was carried out with 60 Vbeta primers and 13 Jbeta primers. Here immunoSEQ multiplex PCR was the method, and the copy in TCRdb shows in-frame clones only, minus some. This sample has 95,000 to 100,000 clones, with 77% found just once. The specimen sequenced was PBMCs. The receptors were sampled from a female donor in good health and CMV-seronegative.

This chain links TRBV19 with TRBJ2-5, with 10 bases matching TRBD2. V was pared by 7 bases and J by 5 bases, with 16 bases of the junction left unmatched. The CDR3 is 17 residues long. Germline V lookup: CDR1 LNHDA, CDR2 SQIVND (reference sequence). Here the CDR3 reads CASTSRFTSGTPETQYF. The CDR3 nucleotides read TGTGCCAGTACCTCCCGGTTTACTAGCGGGACCCCGGAGACCCAGTACTTC. Together with reference TRBV19 and TRBJ2-5, the CDR3 gives the full variable domain: DGGITQSPKYLFRKEGQNVTLSCEQNLNHDAMYWYRQDPGQGLRLIYYSQIVNDFQKGDIAEGYSVSREKKESFPLTVTSAQKNPTAFYLCASTSRFTSGTPETQYFGPGTRLLVL.

The table lists this clone with a count of one. The chain is built from TRBV25-1 and TRBJ1-1; TRBD1 matches 9 bases. V was pared by 2 bases and J by 6 bases, with 4 bases of the junction left unmatched. The germline V gene has CDR1 MGHDK and CDR2 SYGVNS. The CDR3 totals 14 residues. CDR3 coding DNA: TGTGCCAGCAGTGAAACCACAGGGGGCGCTGAAGCTTTCTTT. Protein sequence: CASSETTGGAEAFF.

The rearrangement uses TRBV15 and TRBJ2-2, with TRBD2 matching 8 bases. The junction had 15 bases not matched to a gene; V was cut back by 5 bases and J by 4 bases. The CDR3 extends over 18 amino acids. The germline gives CDR1 LNHNV, CDR2 YYDKDF (reference sequence). The CDR3 DNA is TGTGCCACCAGCCAAAAGGGGGGCCAGCGGGGGCTCACCGGGGAGCTGTTTTTT. It translates to CATSQKGGQRGLTGELFF.

This chain uses TRBV10-3 with TRBJ2-7; 9 bases fit TRBD1. J lost 5 bases, V lost 10 bases, and 9 bases had no gene match. In germline, CDR1 is ENHRY, CDR2 SYGVKD. The CDR3 runs to 13 residues. The CDR3 nucleotides read TGTGCCACCTCACGGGACAGGGACAACGAGCAGTACTTC. Residues: CATSRDRDNEQYF.

This chain connects TRBV6-5 to TRBJ2-1; TRBD1 matches 10 bases. The CDR3 has 15 residues. Losses at the gene ends were 7 bases for V and 5 bases for J; bases not matched to a gene: 8. The germline V gene encodes CDR1 MNHEY and CDR2 SVGAGI. The CDR3 loop reads CASNLRQGADNEQFF. CDR3 sequence (DNA): TGTGCCAGCAACCTACGACAGGGGGCGGACAATGAGCAGTTCTTC.

In DNA, the CDR3 is TGTGCCAGCGCCCCCGGGAGCTCCTACGAGCAGTACTTC. Its translation is CASAPGSSYEQYF. V is TRBV27 and J is TRBJ2-7; D possibly corresponds to TRBD2 (6 bases). V was cut by 8 bases and J by 0 bases, with 11 bases left in between. The CDR3 runs to 13 residues. From germline, CDR1 is MNHEY and CDR2 SMNVEV (reference sequence).

This clone has a single count. This chain links TRBV19 with TRBJ1-1, with 8 bases fitting TRBD1. In germline, CDR1 is LNHDA, CDR2 SQIVND (reference sequence). J gave up 0 bases and V 7 bases, and 4 bases lay outside the gene matches. The CDR3 has 14 residues. Here the CDR3 reads CASISDRVNTEAFF. The CDR3 DNA is TGTGCCAGTATTTCGGACAGGGTGAACACTGAAGCTTTCTTT.

This rearrangement joins TRBV10-2 to TRBJ1-2; tentative D call: TRBD1 (5 bases). Germline V CDR1 and CDR2: WSHSY, SAAADI. The ends were cut back, 7 bases at V and 4 bases at J, with 13 bases in the middle. The CDR3 length is 13 residues. CDR3 loop: CASTQTGLYGYTF. Here the CDR3 DNA reads TGCGCCAGCACTCAAACAGGCCTCTATGGCTACACCTTC.

This clone showed up just once. The V call is TRBV6-5, the J call TRBJ2-5, with 9 bases lining up with TRBD1. The J call may be wrong; the DNA end is better matched by TRBJ2-7. The CDR3 loop spans 15 amino acids. Germline CDR1 is MNHEY and CDR2 is SVGAGI. The CDR3: CASRQRTGATYEQYF. In nucleotides, the CDR3 is TGTGCCAGCAGACAAAGGACAGGGGCCACCTACGAGCAGTACTTC.

This chain uses TRBV9 with TRBJ1-2; TRBD1 aligns across 8 bases. The CDR3 covers 17 residues. CDR1 and CDR2 from the germline V gene are SGDLS and YYNGEE. After removal of 0 bases from V and 0 bases from J, the junction contained 7 bases not matched to a gene. This CDR3 reads CASSVGGQVLANYGYTF. CDR3 nucleotides: TGTGCCAGCAGCGTAGGGGGACAGGTCCTAGCTAACTATGGCTACACCTTC.

This clone appeared a single time. The gene calls are TRBV27 and TRBJ2-1; TRBD2 agrees at 15 bases. The CDR3 runs to 14 residues. CDR1 and CDR2 from the germline V gene are MNHEY and SMNVEV (reference sequence). V lost 6 bases, J lost 9 bases, and 3 bases stayed unmatched. CDR3 sequence reads: CASRWTSGGGEQFF. In DNA form, the CDR3 reads TGTGCCAGCAGATGGACTAGCGGGGGGGGTGAGCAGTTCTTC.

The chain has TRBV5-1 and TRBJ1-5, with D tentatively TRBD1 (5 bases). This CDR3 is 13 amino acids long. The V gene's germline CDR1 is SGHRS and CDR2 YFSETQ. V was clipped by 3 bases and J by 6 bases, with 10 bases between them. CDR3 in DNA: TGCGCCAGCAGCTGGGACGGGGGTCAGCCCCAGCATTTT. It is translated as CASSWDGGQPQHF. Based on the CDR3 plus reference TRBV5-1 and TRBJ1-5, the full variable domain is KAGVTQTPRYLIKTRGQQVTLSCSPISGHRSVSWYQQTPGQGLQFLFEYFSETQRNKGNFPGRFSGRQFSNSRSEMNVSTLELGDSALYLCASSWDGGQPQHFGDGTRLSIL.

In its sample, this clone was seen a few times. The chain links TRBV9 to TRBJ2-7, with 9 bases matching TRBD1. The germline V gene encodes CDR1 SGDLS and CDR2 YYNGEE. CDR3 length: 14 residues. V shed 4 bases and J 5 bases; nucleotides not matched to a gene: 7. The CDR3 region is CASSPTGGRDEQYF. CDR3 nucleotides: TGTGCCAGCAGCCCGACAGGGGGTCGGGACGAGCAGTACTTC.

The chain combines TRBV27 with TRBJ1-4, with 9 bases that match TRBD1. The V and J ends lost 2 bases and 0 bases, in that order; junction bases with no gene match: 4. There are 17 residues in the CDR3. CDR1 and CDR2 (germline): MNHEY, SMNVEV (reference sequence). CDR3: CASSLRTGAATNEKLFF. For the CDR3, the DNA is TGTGCCAGCAGTTTAAGGACAGGGGCCGCAACTAATGAAAAACTGTTTTTT.

The V gene is TRBV7-8, the J gene TRBJ2-1; no definite D call. Trimming took 0 bases from V and 4 from J, leaving 7 bases between them. The CDR3 contains 14 residues. Germline CDR1 is SGHVS and CDR2 is FQNEAQ. The CDR3 sequence: CASSLAELYNEQFF. The CDR3, as DNA: TGTGCCAGCAGCTTAGCTGAACTATACAATGAGCAGTTCTTC.

The V and J genes are TRBV30 and TRBJ1-2, with D unclear. CDR1 and CDR2 (germline): GTSNPN, SVGIG (reference sequence). This CDR3 contains 20 residues. The V end was cut by 5 bases, the J end by 8 bases, with 39 bases between. The CDR3 region has the DNA TGTGCCTGGGCCCCTTTTAGGCTGAGGGAACCCCCCTTGGGGAGCGGCGGCTACACCTTC. This encodes CAWAPFRLREPPLGSGGYTF.

As to this clone: The same CDR3 arises from other DNA sequences in this sample as well. The chain carries TRBV19 and TRBJ2-1; 14 bases line up with TRBD2. The trim removed 1 base at V and 13 bases at J, leaving 6 bases unmatched. CDR1 is LNHDA and CDR2 is SQIVND in the germline V gene (reference sequence). This CDR3 is 15 amino acids long. The CDR3 nucleotides read TGTGCCAGTAGTATAGGGACTAGCGGGGGGACCGTACAGTTCTTC. As protein: CASSIGTSGGTVQFF.